These 8 T cell receptor beta chains came from one sample sequenced in a study of PD-1 blockade in classical Hodgkin lymphoma. Every patient had relapsed following autologous stem cell transplantation, and cohorts differed in brentuximab vedotin exposure. The protocol was immunoSEQ multiplex PCR, while the TCRdb copy is restricted to in-frame clones and leaves out a portion. Of around 46,000 clones listed, around three quarters are singletons. Sequences were derived from peripheral blood mononuclear cells (PBMCs), sampled before the second cycle of nivolumab. These receptors came from a human donor with classical Hodgkin lymphoma.

The chain has TRBV7-2 and TRBJ1-2; no firm D call. CDR3 length: 15 residues. The germline V and J ends were trimmed by 1 base and 5 bases, with 14 bases remaining between them. Germline V gives CDR1 SGHTA, CDR2 FQGNSA. The CDR3 DNA reads as TGTGCCAGCAGCTTAGTAATCGGGCAGGAATATGGCTACACCTTC. Amino acids: CASSLVIGQEYGYTF.

This clone was seen just once. CDR3 amino acids: CASSLGQGNTIYF. The CDR3 DNA is TGTGCCAGCAGTCTGGGACAGGGGAACACCATATATTTT. This chain uses TRBV28 with TRBJ1-3; 10 bases map to TRBD1. CDR3 length equals 13 residues. Germline V CDR1 and CDR2: MDHEN, SYDVKM. V was clipped by 5 bases and J by 7 bases; unmatched bases: 2. The whole variable domain, remainder taken from reference TRBV28 and TRBJ1-3, is DVKVTQSSRYLVKRTGEKVFLECVQDMDHENMFWYRQDPGLGLRLIYFSYDVKMKEKGDIPEGYSVSREKKERFSLILESASTNQTSMYLCASSLGQGNTIYFGEGSWLTVV.

Written as DNA, the CDR3 is TGTGCCAGCTCACCTTTGCCTGACAGGGGGGTTGAAGCTTTCTTT. Translating gives CASSPLPDRGVEAFF. The chain carries TRBV18 and TRBJ1-1; 9 nucleotides line up with TRBD1. Trimming cost V 3 bases and J 7 bases; bases outside gene matches: 9. This CDR3 is 15 amino acids long. Germline CDR1 reads KGHSH; CDR2 reads LQKENI.

The chain employs TRBV7-9 and TRBJ1-4; D is unresolved. Trimming removed 1 base from V and 4 bases from J, with 7 bases in between. The CDR3 totals 14 residues. Germline CDR1 and CDR2: SEHNR and FQNEAQ (reference sequence). The CDR3 DNA is TGTGCCAGCAGCTTAGGAGGGAGTAATGAAAAACTGTTTTTT. This translates into CASSLGGSNEKLFF.

The rearrangement joins TRBV7-8 to TRBJ2-7; 7 bases align to TRBD2. CDR1 SGHVS and CDR2 FQNEAQ come from the germline V gene. Germline trimming cut 4 bases from V and 4 bases from J; bases unmatched to any gene: 13. This CDR3 is 16 amino acids long. The CDR3 loop reads CASSSILPGGRYEQYF. The CDR3, as DNA: TGTGCCAGCAGCTCAATACTTCCGGGAGGAAGATACGAGCAGTACTTC.

V gene TRBV9 combines with J gene TRBJ2-3; 10 bases are a match to TRBD2. In germline, CDR1 is SGDLS, CDR2 YYNGEE. V trimming: 3 bases; J trimming: 2 bases; junction bases outside the gene matches: 3. The CDR3 totals 15 residues. The CDR3 DNA is TGTGCCAGCAGCGAGCGGGAGGGCCTCACAGATACGCAGTATTTT. Residues: CASSEREGLTDTQYF.

The rearrangement uses TRBV27 and TRBJ2-2; 9 bases line up with TRBD1. This CDR3 comprises 16 residues. V gave up 3 bases and J gave up 4 bases; unmatched junction bases: 6. The germline V gene has CDR1 MNHEY and CDR2 SMNVEV (reference sequence). The CDR3 sequence: CASSFRDRAGTGELFF. In DNA form, the CDR3 reads TGTGCCAGCAGTTTCCGGGACAGGGCGGGCACCGGGGAGCTGTTTTTT.

The chain recombines TRBV28 with TRBJ2-7; D is possibly TRBD1 (6 bases). V lost 3 bases and J lost 1, with 13 bases in between. Per the germline V gene, CDR1 is MDHEN and CDR2 is SYDVKM. The CDR3 loop spans 15 amino acids. CDR3 loop: CASSLPGTLSYEQYF. CDR3 coding DNA: TGTGCCAGCAGTTTGCCCGGGACATTGTCCTACGAGCAGTACTTC.